This TCR beta chain originates from a study of regulatory T cells in long-lasting Graves disease. General observations from the study: Persistent disease was characterized by preferential usage of TRBV28, TRBJ1-2 and TRBJ2-5.

This clonotype came up many times. Its antigen is unknown. Germline V CDR1 and CDR2: KGHSH, LQKENI. V lost 3 bases to trimming and J lost 0 bases, with 9 bases between them. The CDR3 sequence is 15 residues long. Time point described: newly diagnosed GD, antithyroid drugs for less than 3 months. PBMC RNA served as the TCR library source. The guidelines of the American Thyroid Association were the basis for diagnosing Graves' disease. Investigators prepared the TCR beta libraries by applying iRepertoire HTBI primers and Arm-PCR of CDR3 regions. TCRdb used MiXCR to reprocess the multiplex PCR reads, holding one entry per CDR3 protein. The sample includes 530,000 or so distinct CDR3 sequences, roughly 14% of them seen just once. The same sample was also used in a study of T cells in Graves' hyperthyroidism and ophthalmopathy. That work states: Ophthalmopathy was distinguished from stable hyperthyroidism by 13 V-J signatures.

This sample comprised peripheral blood mononuclear cells (PBMCs), obtained at new diagnosis, from a patient treated with antithyroid drugs. The clonotype comes from a man aged 25-45 years with Graves disease. The rearrangement joins TRBV18 to TRBJ2-1; D remains unclear. For the CDR3, the DNA is TGTGCCAGCTCACCTAACGATTTCTCCTACAATGAGCAGTTCTTC. Residues: CASSPNDFSYNEQFF.